This T cell receptor (beta chain) was sequenced in a study of blood T cell repertoires in COVID-19. Authors' processing steps: Estimated nucleated cell counts came from reference gene primer amplification. TCRdb keeps only in-frame clones here, not all; method: immunoSEQ multiplex PCR. V and J calls plus clone size are reproduced from that table; the DNA served to infer D and trimming. The sample consists of 45,000 to 70,000 clones, 87% of them appearing once. The CDR3 is made up of 15 amino acids. The V and J ends lost 1 base and 10 bases, in that order; junction bases with no gene match: 5. Per the germline V gene, CDR1 is LGHDT and CDR2 is YNNKEL (reference sequence). In Seattle, patients joined the study during active infection and were tracked longitudinally.

Sequencing was done on a sample of peripheral blood. This chain links TRBV3-1 (or the pseudogene TRBV3-2) with TRBJ1-6; TRBD1 agrees at 9 bases. This clonotype was obtained from a woman older than 75 with COVID-19, enrolled during active disease. The CDR3, as DNA: TGTGCCAGCAGCCAAGGCCACAGGGGGCAGTCACCCCTCCACTTT. It specifies CASSQGHRGQSPLHF.